This T cell receptor (beta chain) was retrieved from a study of control samples from healthy donors and cancer patients. Profiling relied on immunoSEQ multiplex PCR, and the TCRdb table lists in-frame clones only, not all of them. The sample holds some 110,000 clones, 75% to 90% seen once. The CDR3 has 15 residues. Trimming shortened V by 2 bases and J by 2 bases, and 7 bases separated the two germline ends. Germline values: CDR1 SGHAT, CDR2 FQNNGV. Source material: PBMCs. J is TRBJ2-6 and V is TRBV11-2; perhaps D is TRBD1 or TRBD2 (5 bases each). This clonotype was obtained from a woman aged 45-65 years with colorectal cancer. The CDR3 loop is CASSLWGTGANVLTF. As DNA, the CDR3 is TGTGCCAGCAGCTTATGGGGGACTGGGGCCAACGTCCTGACTTTC.